Presented here are 24 T cell receptor beta chains from one specimen sequenced in a study of blood T cell repertoires in COVID-19. Profiled with immunoSEQ multiplex PCR; TCRdb holds only in-frame clones, not every one. The sample yields 19,000 or so clones, under 90% seen once. The sample comprised peripheral blood. The receptors here all came from a human donor in a cohort sampled during active COVID-19.

J is TRBJ1-2 and V is TRBV19; tentatively, D is TRBD1 (5 bases). CDR1 LNHDA and CDR2 SQIVND come from the germline V gene (reference sequence). The ends were cut back, 5 bases at V and 4 bases at J, with 23 bases in the middle. This CDR3 has 17 residues. The CDR3 nucleotides read TGTGCCAGTAGTCAGATGACAGCCTCCGGACTAGTCTATGGCTACACCTTC. This sequence encodes CASSQMTASGLVYGYTF.

J is TRBJ2-7 and V is TRBV28; 11 positions match TRBD1. The CDR3 has 15 residues. Looked up from germline, CDR1 is MDHEN and CDR2 is SYDVKM. Trimming took 7 bases from V and 3 from J; bases not matched to a gene: 8. The CDR3, as DNA: TGTGCCAGCACTCCTCCGGGACAGGGGGTCTACGAGCAGTACTTC. Protein: CASTPPGQGVYEQYF.

The genes are TRBV6-5 and TRBJ1-3; weak D call: TRBD1 (6 bases). CDR1 is MNHEY and CDR2 is SVGAGI in the germline V gene. This CDR3 has 14 amino acids. Trimming cost V 6 bases and J 3 bases, with 12 bases left between them. The CDR3 loop is CASRSPTGGNTIYF. The CDR3 nucleotides are TGTGCCAGCAGGTCCCCGACAGGTGGAAACACCATATATTTT.

In DNA form, the CDR3 reads TGTGCCAGCAGCCAATCCATCGGGACAGTCTCTAACGAGCAGTACTTC. Its translation: CASSQSIGTVSNEQYF. The chain combines TRBV14 with TRBJ2-7; 7 nucleotides align to TRBD1. With V trimmed by 2 bases and J by 5 bases, 12 bases remained unmatched. The CDR3 is 16 amino acids. CDR1 is SGHDN, CDR2 FVKESK, per germline.

This clone was detected once. The chain carries TRBV20-1 and TRBJ1-1; D uncertain. The CDR3 runs to 11 residues. V lost 3 bases and J 7 bases, leaving 9 bases between the germline ends. The V gene's germline CDR1 is DFQATT and CDR2 SNEGSKA (reference sequence). This CDR3 reads CSASAPSEAFF. The CDR3 nucleotides read TGCAGTGCTAGCGCCCCGAGTGAAGCTTTCTTT.

The CDR3 loop is CASSQDKGTGMYEQYF. The CDR3 DNA sequence: TGCGCCAGCAGCCAAGATAAGGGGACAGGGATGTACGAGCAGTACTTC. The gene calls are TRBV4-1 and TRBJ2-7; TRBD1 matches 9 bases. Looked up from germline, CDR1 is MGHRA and CDR2 is YSYEKL. V shed 0 bases and J 4 bases; nucleotides not matched to a gene: 7. This CDR3 is built from 16 residues.

This clone was counted once. The rearrangement joins TRBV30 to TRBJ1-6, with D tentatively TRBD1 (6 bases). V dropped 0 bases and J dropped 7 bases, with 10 bases sitting between them. CDR3 length: 14 amino acids. Germline V gene lookup returns CDR1 GTSNPN and CDR2 SVGIG (reference sequence). The CDR3 coding sequence is TGTGCCTGGAGTGTTGGGACAAGGAATTCACCCCTCCACTTT. Encoded protein: CAWSVGTRNSPLHF.

The rearrangement joins TRBV7-2 to TRBJ2-7; 11 nucleotides line up with TRBD2. The germline gives CDR1 SGHTA, CDR2 FQGNSA. The junction had 1 base not matched to a gene; V was cut back by 3 bases and J by 0 bases. The CDR3 extends over 15 amino acids. DNA for the CDR3: TGTGCCAGCAGCTTTGGACTAGCGGGCTCCTACGAGCAGTACTTC. It yields the protein CASSFGLAGSYEQYF.

V gene TRBV11-3 combines with J gene TRBJ2-7, with TRBD2 as a possible D gene (5 bases). The CDR3 has 14 residues. V was shortened by 1 base and J by 2 bases, with 9 bases between the two germline ends. Germline CDR1 reads SGHNT; CDR2 reads YENEEA. The CDR3 DNA sequence: TGTGCCAGCAGCTTAGCAGAGGGAGCCTACGAGCAGTACTTC. As protein: CASSLAEGAYEQYF.

This chain links TRBV5-1 with TRBJ2-5; no definite D call. Trimming removed 7 bases at V and 5 bases at J, with 9 bases between. CDR1 and CDR2 from the germline V gene are SGHRS and YFSETQ. The CDR3 runs 11 residues. The DNA for the CDR3 is TGCGCCAGCGAAAACGGGGAGACCCAGTACTTC. This sequence encodes CASENGETQYF.

The chain combines TRBV4-2 with TRBJ2-2; D is perhaps TRBD1 (5 bases). Between the trimmed V and J ends, which lost 6 bases and 5 bases, there was a span of 16 bases. The germline gives CDR1 LGHNA, CDR2 YNFKEQ. The CDR3 is made up of 15 amino acids. The CDR3 DNA sequence: TGTGCCAGCAGTTCCCAGGGTTTTGGGACCGGGGAGCTGTTTTTT. Its translation is CASSSQGFGTGELFF.

The chain employs TRBV18 and TRBJ2-7, with unresolved D. With 0 bases removed from V and 3 bases from J, the gap between germline ends came to 9 bases. Germline-derived CDR1 and CDR2 are KGHSH and LQKENI. The CDR3 spans 14 residues. The CDR3 sequence: CASSPPVLNYEQYF. In DNA form, the CDR3 reads TGTGCCAGCTCACCACCTGTGTTAAACTACGAGCAGTACTTC.

This clone was observed once. This rearrangement joins TRBV18 to TRBJ2-2; no reliable D call. Germline lookup yields CDR1 KGHSH and CDR2 LQKENI. The V end lost 2 bases, the J end lost 5 bases, and 3 bases lay between the germline ends. The CDR3 runs 12 residues. CDR3 nucleotides: TGTGCCAGCTCACCAACAACCGGGGAGCTGTTTTTT. Encoded protein: CASSPTTGELFF.

The V call is TRBV30, the J call TRBJ2-7, with a weak D call TRBD1 (6 bases). Trimming stripped 0 bases from V and 0 bases from J, with 9 bases between. The CDR3 has 14 residues. The germline gives CDR1 GTSNPN, CDR2 SVGIG (reference sequence). The CDR3 protein is CAWSVGGISYEQYF. CDR3 DNA: TGTGCCTGGAGTGTAGGGGGAATCTCCTACGAGCAGTACTTC.

This chain uses TRBV10-3 with TRBJ1-1, with D unresolved. The germline V and J ends were trimmed by 0 bases and 10 bases, with 15 bases remaining between them. This CDR3 is 14 amino acids long. In germline, CDR1 is ENHRY, CDR2 SYGVKD. The CDR3 loop reads CAISESSYGERAFF. The CDR3 nucleotides are TGTGCCATCAGTGAGTCTAGTTACGGAGAGAGAGCTTTCTTT.

The chain couples TRBV2 to TRBJ1-2; no definite D call. CDR1 and CDR2 from the germline V gene are SNHLY and FYNNEI. V lost 2 bases and J 4 bases, leaving 8 bases between the germline ends. The length of the CDR3 is 13 residues. The CDR3 nucleotides read TGTGCCAGCAGTGAAAGCGCAGTCTATGGCTACACCTTC. Translation: CASSESAVYGYTF.

The CDR3 protein is CASSAGTGGSQAYQETQYF. The CDR3 nucleotides read TGTGCCAGCAGTGCCGGGACAGGAGGATCTCAAGCGTACCAAGAGACCCAGTACTTC. The genes are TRBV9 and TRBJ2-5, with TRBD1 identical over 8 bases. This CDR3 is 19 amino acids long. Per the germline V gene, CDR1 is SGDLS and CDR2 is YYNGEE. The V gene end was trimmed by 5 bases and the J gene end by 0 bases; junction bases not matched to a gene: 18. The variable domain in full, with the rest retrieved from reference TRBV9 and TRBJ2-5, is DSGVTQTPKHLITATGQRVTLRCSPRSGDLSVYWYQQSLDQGLQFLIQYYNGEERAKGNILERFSAQQFPDLHSELNLSSLELGDSALYFCASSAGTGGSQAYQETQYFGPGTRLLVL.

V is TRBV10-3 and J is TRBJ1-2; D not resolved. V lost 3 bases to trimming and J lost 12 bases, with 14 bases between them. The CDR3 runs to 12 residues. The germline gives CDR1 ENHRY, CDR2 SYGVKD. The CDR3 loop is CAISDLGREDTF. As DNA, the CDR3 is TGTGCCATCAGTGATTTGGGCCGGGAAGACACCTTC.

The rearrangement joins TRBV30 to TRBJ2-7; 7 bases are shared with TRBD2. With V trimmed by 5 bases and J by 0 bases, 19 bases remained unmatched. The CDR3 runs to 18 residues. Germline CDR1 reads GTSNPN; CDR2 reads SVGIG (reference sequence). Here the CDR3 reads CAWYAIDLGRQGSYEQYF. The DNA for the CDR3 is TGTGCCTGGTACGCGATTGATCTCGGGAGGCAGGGCTCCTACGAGCAGTACTTC.

V is TRBV6-6 and J is TRBJ1-5, with unresolved D. The CDR3 extends over 12 amino acids. The germline V gene encodes CDR1 MNHNY and CDR2 SVGAGI (reference sequence). Trimming took 2 bases from V and 3 from J, leaving 2 bases between them. CDR3 protein: CASSYLNQPQHF. The CDR3 nucleotides are TGTGCCAGCAGTTACCTCAATCAGCCCCAGCATTTT.

This clone occurred once. V is TRBV27 and J is TRBJ1-2, with a tentative D call TRBD1 (5 bases). Germline-derived CDR1 and CDR2 are MNHEY and SMNVEV (reference sequence). The CDR3 extends over 16 amino acids. V gave up 6 bases and J gave up 0 bases, with 17 bases separating them. This CDR3 is CASRIGGGTTNYGYTF. In nucleotides, the CDR3 is TGTGCCAGCAGAATCGGGGGAGGGACGACTAACTATGGCTACACCTTC.

The sample holds one count of this clone. The chain has TRBV24-1 and TRBJ2-3; the D is unclear. Germline V lookup: CDR1 KGHDR, CDR2 SFDVKD. The ends were cut back, 9 bases at V and 5 bases at J, with 8 bases in the middle. The CDR3 sequence is 11 residues long. The CDR3 DNA reads as TGTGCCACCGCTAGACGAGATACGCAGTATTTT. It yields the protein CATARRDTQYF.

The genes are TRBV6-6 and TRBJ1-4; tentatively, D is TRBD1 (6 bases). Germline V lookup: CDR1 MNHNY, CDR2 SVGAGI (reference sequence). CDR3 size: 14 residues. V was clipped by 7 bases and J by 5 bases, with 14 bases between them. The CDR3 reads CASIAGQMNEKLFF. The CDR3 region has the DNA TGTGCCAGCATTGCCGGACAGATGAATGAAAAACTGTTTTTT.

This clone has only one observation. The rearrangement links TRBV7-8 to TRBJ1-1, with TRBD1 identical over 8 bases. The V gene's germline CDR1 is SGHVS and CDR2 FQNEAQ. The CDR3 contains 15 residues. The V segment lost 1 base and the J segment 4 bases; nucleotides outside the gene matches: 5. The CDR3 coding sequence is TGTGCCAGCAGCTTAGGTAGGACAGGGTCCACTGAAGCTTTCTTT. Protein sequence: CASSLGRTGSTEAFF.